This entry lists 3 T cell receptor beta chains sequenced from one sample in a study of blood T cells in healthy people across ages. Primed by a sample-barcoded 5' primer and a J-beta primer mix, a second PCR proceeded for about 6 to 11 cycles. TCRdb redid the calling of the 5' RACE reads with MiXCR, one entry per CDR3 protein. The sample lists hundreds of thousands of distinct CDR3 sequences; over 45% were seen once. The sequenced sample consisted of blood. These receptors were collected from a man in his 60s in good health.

The CDR3 protein is CSARDPGTGDNSPLHF. The CDR3, as DNA: TGCAGTGCTAGGGATCCCGGGACAGGGGATAATTCACCCCTCCACTTT. The chain links TRBV20-1 to TRBJ1-6; 10 nucleotides line up with TRBD1. V shed 3 bases, J shed 5 bases, and the junction held 7 bases outside the gene matches. CDR3 length: 16 residues. Germline V gene lookup returns CDR1 DFQATT and CDR2 SNEGSKA (reference sequence).

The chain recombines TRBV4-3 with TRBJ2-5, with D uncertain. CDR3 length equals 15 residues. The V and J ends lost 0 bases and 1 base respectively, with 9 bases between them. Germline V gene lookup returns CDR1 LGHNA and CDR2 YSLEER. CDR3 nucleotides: TGCGCCAGCAGCCAAGAGTCAGAGGCCCAAGAGACCCAGTACTTC. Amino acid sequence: CASSQESEAQETQYF.

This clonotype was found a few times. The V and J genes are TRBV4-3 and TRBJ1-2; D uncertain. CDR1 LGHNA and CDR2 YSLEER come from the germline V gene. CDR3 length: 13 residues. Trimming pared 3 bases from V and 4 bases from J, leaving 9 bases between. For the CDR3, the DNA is TGCGCCAGCAGCCAGACGGGAATCTATGGCTACACCTTC. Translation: CASSQTGIYGYTF.